This record covers a single T cell receptor (beta chain). Its antigen is unknown. At one end the junction does not follow the germline gene, possibly because of a read error. Libraries from unsorted PBMCs were made from 2 million PBMCs kept in RNAlater at -80 degrees C until RNA extraction. Multiple sclerosis patients were enrolled in a US clinical protocol under which disease progression was evaluated by magnetic resonance imaging. Peripheral blood was subjected to Ficoll-Hypaque density gradient centrifugation to isolate PBMCs, which were then cryopreserved in liquid nitrogen. This entry is derived from a study of neurological immune-mediated disorders (dated by TCRdb to between 2018 and 2020). The study in broad terms: Among the approximately 35 multiple sclerosis patients, relapsing-remitting MS was present in some 31 and secondary progressive MS was present in 3. Peripheral blood TCR-beta repertoires from HTLV-I-associated myelopathy (HAM/TSP) patients, multiple sclerosis patients and healthy controls were compared by UMI-based sequencing. The cohort comprised 65 to 75 subjects: roughly 15 HAM/TSP patients, roughly 34 multiple sclerosis patients and around 20 healthy controls. Longitudinal samples, technical triplicates and paired sorted CD4+ and CD8+ T-cell subsets, alongside PBMC samples, were included among the approximately 110 TCR-beta libraries. On the study overall, not on this receptor specifically: Phylogenetic analysis grouped repertoires from 18 of 34 MS patients into a cluster of related CDR3 sequences, suggesting a possible repertoire-level signature. The MS cluster was not associated with any clinical or MRI features, and the authors stated that larger cohorts are needed. Across subjects, expanded clones never shared an identical CDR3 amino acid sequence, which suggests that the TCR-beta repertoires in every group were private. The highest TCR clonal expansion was observed in HAM/TSP patients, whereas the lowest was observed in MS patients, even when compared with healthy controls.

cDNA was synthesized by template-switch 5'RACE using a primer with a 10-nucleotide random unique molecular identifier that tagged each TCR transcript. Every sequencing run covered 15-18 subjects and yielded more than 180 million TCR-beta sequences. The RNeasy kit was used for extraction of total RNA. The KAPA Real-time Library Amplification kit was used to amplify TCR-beta VDJ regions with primers targeting the TCR constant region and the 5'RACE anchor. Sample indexes and Illumina adaptors were added in a first PCR, after which library yield was increased in a second PCR. After purification with Ampure beads, the TCR product of roughly 650 bp was size-selected on a 2% E-gel SizeSelection system. Before pooling, library quality was assessed on a Bioanalyzer, concentration was determined with Qubit, and library quantification was performed with the Kapa Library Quantification kit. Paired-end 2 x 150 bp sequencing of the libraries was performed on an Illumina HiSeq 2500. To increase sequence diversity, roughly 24-31% phiX was spiked into each library pool. From the authors' description of their analysis: Quality-filtered reads were processed with the UMI-based MiGEC pipeline, and over 85% of raw TCR sequences were removed by the MiGEC pipeline during error correction. VDJ genes were aligned to IMGT germline references, and clonotypes were defined by unique CDR3 amino acid sequence plus V-J genes. Clonal expansion, Shannon diversity and CDR3 relatedness were evaluated with VDJtools (CalcPairwiseDistances, ClusterSamples), while phylogenetic trees were built in CLCbio workbench. Expanded clones were defined as having at least 8 unique UMIs, based on coefficient-of-variation modelling across technical triplicates. Using fastp at Q25 and MiXCR, TCRdb reprocessed the public reads and kept productive beta chains. Rows with a matching CDR3 protein are joined into one entry that keeps the most common DNA and genes. TCRdb's processing, not the study's, gives the V and J calls here. The table for this sample lists about 26,000 distinct CDR3 sequences; 2.5% to 4% of them were counted only once. Less than 9% of the sample is held by the ten biggest clonotypes.

From the cysteine up to the phenylalanine, the CDR3 has a length of 13 residues. The retained sequence is limited to the CDR3, 39 bases, with the frame set at the first base. According to the germline V gene (reference sequence), CDR1 reads DFQATT and CDR2 reads SNEGSKA. Material: PBMCs. This receptor chain uses TRBV20-1 and TRBJ1-5; the D region possibly corresponds to TRBD1 (5 bases align). The clonotype comes from a woman in her 30s with multiple sclerosis. The CDR3 protein is CSASQGSNQPQNF. The DNA sequence is TGCAGTGCTAGCCAGGGAAGCAATCAGCCCCAGAATTTT.